This T cell receptor beta chain derives from a study of T cell changes during pregnancy in multiple sclerosis. V gave up 6 bases and J gave up 3 bases; unmatched junction bases: 10. Germline-derived CDR1 and CDR2 are SGDLS and YYNGEE. The CDR3 is 16 residues long. The method was immunoSEQ multiplex PCR; TCRdb's version includes in-frame clones alone and lacks a portion of them. The profile shows over 30,000 clones, roughly 91% of them singletons. The rearrangement joins TRBV9 to TRBJ2-3, with 10 bases matching TRBD2. The source is a female donor in good health, enrolled as a control in a pregnancy study. The sample was CD8+ T cells from peripheral blood mononuclear cells, taken in the second trimester of pregnancy. The CDR3 DNA follows: TGTGCCAGCACCCAACAAGCGGGGGGGCCAACAGATACGCAGTATTTT. The encoded protein is CASTQQAGGPTDTQYF.